Presented here are 23 T cell receptor beta chains from one specimen sequenced in a study of blood T cell repertoires in COVID-19. Using immunoSEQ multiplex PCR, the repertoire was profiled, and TCRdb retains in-frame clones only, with some absent. This sample has 250,000 to 300,000 clones, with about 89% found just once. The source material was peripheral blood. The receptor source for this set is a woman aged 40 to 55 who had recovered from COVID-19.

This rearrangement joins TRBV30 to TRBJ2-7; 10 nucleotides match TRBD1. This CDR3 is built from 13 residues. The ends lost 8 bases at V and 2 bases at J; junction bases unmatched: 6. CDR1 GTSNPN and CDR2 SVGIG come from the germline V gene (reference sequence). The DNA of the CDR3 is TGTGCCGGGGGACAGGGGTCCCCCTACGAGCAGTACTTC. This gives the protein CAGGQGSPYEQYF. Drawing the rest from reference TRBV30 and TRBJ2-7, the complete variable domain is SQTIHQWPATLVQPVGSPLSLECTVEGTSNPNLYWYRQAAGRGLQLLFYSVGIGQISSEVPQNLSASRPQDRQFILSSKKLLLSDSGFYLCAGGQGSPYEQYFGPGTRLTVT.

The chain uses TRBV5-1 and TRBJ2-5, with 9 nucleotides matching TRBD1. V dropped 0 bases and J dropped 3; count of bases not matched to a gene: 3. Germline V gives CDR1 SGHRS, CDR2 YFSETQ. The length of the CDR3 is 15 residues. The CDR3 is CASSLGTGAKETQYF. The CDR3 DNA reads as TGCGCCAGCAGCTTGGGGACAGGGGCAAAAGAGACCCAGTACTTC.

The CDR3 is CASSDPRGGAVQFF. CDR3 nucleotide sequence: TGCGCCAGCAGTGATCCGCGGGGGGGGGCCGTGCAGTTCTTC. This chain connects TRBV10-1 to TRBJ2-1; 9 bases fit TRBD2. The ends lost 3 bases at V and 12 bases at J; junction bases unmatched: 9. Germline V gene sequence: CDR1 WNHNN, CDR2 SYGVQD (reference sequence). The CDR3 runs 14 residues.

The chain has TRBV12-5 and TRBJ1-4; D is perhaps TRBD1 (6 bases). Trimming removed 2 bases at V and 8 bases at J, with 12 bases between. Germline V lookup: CDR1 LGHNT, CDR2 FRNRAP. There are 14 residues in the CDR3. This chain's CDR3 is CASGLWGRGEKLFF. CDR3 nucleotides: TGTGCTAGTGGTTTGTGGGGGCGAGGGGAAAAACTGTTTTTT.

CDR3: CASSVDGVSSYEQYF. CDR3 bases: TGTGCCAGCAGCGTAGACGGGGTGAGCTCCTACGAGCAGTACTTC. The rearrangement links TRBV9 to TRBJ2-7, with TRBD2 as a possible D gene (5 bases). Germline V gives CDR1 SGDLS, CDR2 YYNGEE. CDR3 length: 15 residues. Trimming removed 0 bases from V and 0 bases from J, with 10 bases in between.

V is TRBV19 and J is TRBJ2-5; no clear D. The CDR3 loop spans 12 amino acids. CDR1 and CDR2 from the germline V gene are LNHDA and SQIVND (reference sequence). V was shortened by 4 bases and J by 7 bases, with 10 bases between the two germline ends. For the CDR3, the DNA is TGTGCCAGTAGTACCCCTGTCGGGACCCAGTACTTC. This gives the protein CASSTPVGTQYF. Full variable domain (rest looked up from reference TRBV19 and TRBJ2-5): DGGITQSPKYLFRKEGQNVTLSCEQNLNHDAMYWYRQDPGQGLRLIYYSQIVNDFQKGDIAEGYSVSREKKESFPLTVTSAQKNPTAFYLCASSTPVGTQYFGPGTRLLVL.

CDR3 coding DNA: TGCGCCAGCAGCCAAGATCTCACTAGCGGGGTTGGTAAGACCCAGTACTTC. This encodes CASSQDLTSGVGKTQYF. The rearrangement uses TRBV4-1 and TRBJ2-5; TRBD2 matches 10 bases. Trimming at V came to 0 bases and at J to 6 bases, leaving 10 bases not matched to a gene. CDR1 MGHRA and CDR2 YSYEKL come from the germline V gene. This CDR3 contains 17 residues.

The rearrangement links TRBV27 to TRBJ1-5; D remains unclear. This CDR3 spans 12 amino acids. From germline, CDR1 is MNHEY and CDR2 SMNVEV (reference sequence). V was shortened by 6 bases and J by 4 bases, with 7 bases between the two germline ends. The CDR3 protein is CASRSGNQPQHF. CDR3 in DNA: TGTGCCAGCAGATCAGGTAATCAGCCCCAGCATTTT.

V and J are TRBV9 and TRBJ2-2, with 9 bases lining up with TRBD2. With V trimmed by 3 bases and J by 0 bases, 3 bases remained unmatched. Germline-derived CDR1 and CDR2 are SGDLS and YYNGEE. The CDR3 has 16 amino acids. Here the CDR3 reads CASSELAGPNTGELFF. DNA for the CDR3: TGTGCCAGCAGCGAGCTAGCGGGGCCGAACACCGGGGAGCTGTTTTTT.

Notes on this clone: Distinct nucleotide sequences in the sample also encode this CDR3. This sequence joins TRBV9 and TRBJ2-7; D not certain. Trimming removed 0 bases from V and 0 bases from J, with 7 bases in between. Germline V gene data show CDR1 as SGDLS and CDR2 as YYNGEE. The CDR3 consists of 14 residues. The CDR3 region is CASSVGASSYEQYF. DNA of the CDR3: TGTGCCAGCAGCGTAGGGGCGAGCTCCTACGAGCAGTACTTC.

This chain uses TRBV5-1 with TRBJ2-3, with 12 bases fitting TRBD2. From germline, CDR1 is SGHRS and CDR2 YFSETQ. J was trimmed by 2 bases and V by 2 bases; bases with no gene match: 12. The CDR3 is 19 residues long. The CDR3, as DNA: TGCGCCAGCAGCTTCCCCATCCTAGCGGGGGGGGATCACACAGATACGCAGTATTTT. It is translated as CASSFPILAGGDHTDTQYF.

The V and J genes are TRBV9 and TRBJ2-7; 9 bases agree with TRBD1. The CDR3 is 14 residues long. Unmatched junction bases numbered 3, after V lost 0 bases and J lost 5 bases. CDR1 SGDLS and CDR2 YYNGEE come from the germline V gene. The CDR3 is CASSVGDRAHEQYF. CDR3 in DNA: TGTGCCAGCAGCGTAGGGGACAGGGCCCACGAGCAGTACTTC. The entire variable domain, with the rest obtained from reference TRBV9 and TRBJ2-7, is as follows: DSGVTQTPKHLITATGQRVTLRCSPRSGDLSVYWYQQSLDQGLQFLIQYYNGEERAKGNILERFSAQQFPDLHSELNLSSLELGDSALYFCASSVGDRAHEQYFGPGTRLTVT.

The chain's CDR3 is CASSWDRDDTGELFF. In DNA form, the CDR3 reads TGTGCCAGCAGCTGGGACAGGGATGACACCGGGGAGCTGTTTTTT. The chain has TRBV7-2 and TRBJ2-2; TRBD1 aligns across 9 bases. The CDR3 is 15 amino acids. Germline V gene lookup returns CDR1 SGHTA and CDR2 FQGNSA. V was clipped by 4 bases and J by 3 bases; unmatched bases: 3.

The J gene is TRBJ2-5, the V gene TRBV5-6; 13 bases fit TRBD2. V was pared by 5 bases and J by 1 base, with 2 bases of the junction left unmatched. The CDR3 spans 15 residues. Germline V gives CDR1 SGHDT, CDR2 YYEEEE. The CDR3 here is CASRLAGGIQETQYF. As DNA, the CDR3 is TGTGCCAGCAGACTAGCGGGGGGGATCCAAGAGACCCAGTACTTC.

This clone was recorded a few times. The J gene is TRBJ2-7, the V gene TRBV6-1, with 12 bases fitting TRBD1. Trimming cost V 0 bases and J 5 bases; bases outside gene matches: 2. Germline values: CDR1 MNHNS, CDR2 SASEGT. The CDR3 totals 15 residues. The CDR3 nucleotides read TGTGCCAGCAGTGAAGCTGGGACAGGGGGCCACGAGCAGTACTTC. Protein sequence: CASSEAGTGGHEQYF.

The chain carries TRBV18 and TRBJ2-7, with D perhaps matching TRBD2 (5 bases). CDR3 length: 13 residues. The V gene's germline CDR1 is KGHSH and CDR2 LQKENI. Deletions cut 3 bases from V and 2 bases from J, with 8 bases between. CDR3 nucleotide sequence: TGTGCCAGCTCACCTCAGACTACCTACGAGCAGTACTTC. Translation gives CASSPQTTYEQYF.

The chain employs TRBV18 and TRBJ2-7; 12 bases agree with TRBD1. Germline loops: CDR1 KGHSH, CDR2 LQKENI. After removal of 6 bases from V and 1 base from J, the junction contained 4 bases not matched to a gene. The CDR3 spans 15 residues. The CDR3 reads CASSEGQGASYEQYF. The CDR3 DNA reads TGTGCCAGCTCGGAGGGACAGGGGGCTTCCTACGAGCAGTACTTC.

The chain employs TRBV6-5 and TRBJ2-7; 10 positions match TRBD2. The CDR3 spans 16 residues. Germline values: CDR1 MNHEY, CDR2 SVGAGI. With V trimmed by 0 bases and J by 0 bases, 2 bases remained unmatched. The CDR3 spells CASSYSTSGNSYEQYF. CDR3 in DNA: TGTGCCAGCAGTTACTCTACTAGCGGGAACTCCTACGAGCAGTACTTC.

The rearrangement links TRBV13 to TRBJ2-1, with 8 nucleotides matching TRBD1. Germline lookup yields CDR1 PRHDT and CDR2 FYEKMQ (reference sequence). The CDR3 sequence is 16 residues long. The ends lost 1 base at V and 5 bases at J; junction bases unmatched: 7. This chain's CDR3 is CASSLAGRGHNNEQFF. The CDR3 nucleotides are TGTGCCAGCAGCTTAGCGGGCAGGGGGCATAACAATGAGCAGTTCTTC.

V usage is TRBV5-1 and J usage is TRBJ2-1; 10 bases are a match to TRBD2. CDR1 SGHRS and CDR2 YFSETQ come from the germline V gene. Trimming cost V 0 bases and J 6 bases; bases outside gene matches: 6. This CDR3 has 16 residues. The CDR3 spells CASSLATQRGGNEQFF. The CDR3 DNA sequence: TGCGCCAGCAGCTTGGCCACACAGCGGGGGGGCAATGAGCAGTTCTTC.

J is TRBJ2-3 and V is TRBV29-1, with D tentatively TRBD2 (6 bases). The length of the CDR3 is 15 residues. CDR1 and CDR2 from the germline V gene are SQVTM and ANQGSEA. V dropped 8 bases and J dropped 0 bases, with 18 bases sitting between them. CDR3 loop: CSYTGGTSSTDTQYF. Written as DNA, the CDR3 is TGCAGCTATACTGGGGGGACTTCTAGCACAGATACGCAGTATTTT.

This clone was counted a single time. The chain links TRBV27 to TRBJ1-1; D gene unclear. V lost 7 bases, J lost 5 bases, and 17 bases lay in between. Germline-derived CDR1 and CDR2 are MNHEY and SMNVEV (reference sequence). This CDR3 has 14 amino acids. CDR3 coding DNA: TGTGCCAGCAATCGAAGAGGGAAGGGTACTGAAGCTTTCTTT. Translated, it gives CASNRRGKGTEAFF.

This chain uses TRBV5-8 with TRBJ1-5; TRBD1 matches at 7 bases. Trimming cost V 7 bases and J 0 bases; bases outside gene matches: 7. This CDR3 has 15 residues. The germline V gene encodes CDR1 SGHTS and CDR2 YDEGEE. CDR3 DNA: TGTGCCAGCGGAACAGGGGCGGTTAGCAATCAGCCCCAGCATTTT. Protein: CASGTGAVSNQPQHF.